What follows describes a single TCR beta chain. This CDR3 region has 13 residues. J was trimmed by 6 bases and V by 3 bases; bases with no gene match: 3. Germline CDR1 and CDR2: LNHDA and SQIVND (reference sequence). Data came from immunoSEQ multiplex PCR; TCRdb stores just in-frame clones and leaves some out. The repertoire holds approximately 940,000 clones, with about 80% as singletons. The sample is drawn from a study of shared clonotypes between healthy human individuals. Whole-study context: A few men and a couple of women, aged 18 to 49, were donors.

Source material: memory CD4+ T cells sorted from blood. Subset of the sample: CD45RA-negative fraction. The sequence derives from a man between 18 and 29 years old in good health. This chain links TRBV19 with TRBJ1-2, with TRBD1 matching over 8 bases. This chain's CDR3 is CASSIATGDGYTF. CDR3 in DNA: TGTGCCAGTAGTATCGCGACAGGGGATGGCTACACCTTC. The complete variable domain, with remaining parts taken from reference TRBV19 and TRBJ1-2, reads DGGITQSPKYLFRKEGQNVTLSCEQNLNHDAMYWYRQDPGQGLRLIYYSQIVNDFQKGDIAEGYSVSREKKESFPLTVTSAQKNPTAFYLCASSIATGDGYTFGSGTRLTVV.